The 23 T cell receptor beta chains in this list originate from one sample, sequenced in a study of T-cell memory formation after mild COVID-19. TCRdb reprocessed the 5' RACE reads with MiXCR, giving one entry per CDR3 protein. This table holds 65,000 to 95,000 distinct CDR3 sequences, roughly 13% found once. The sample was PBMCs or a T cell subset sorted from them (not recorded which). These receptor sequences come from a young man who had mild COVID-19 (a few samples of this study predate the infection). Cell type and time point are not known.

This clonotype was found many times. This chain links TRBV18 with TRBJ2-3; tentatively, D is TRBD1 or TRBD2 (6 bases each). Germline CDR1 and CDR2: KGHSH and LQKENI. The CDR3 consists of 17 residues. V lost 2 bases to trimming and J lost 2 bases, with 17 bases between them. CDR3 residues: CASSPIGEDSPTDTQYF. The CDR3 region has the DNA TGTGCCAGCTCACCAATCGGGGAGGACAGCCCCACAGATACGCAGTATTTT.

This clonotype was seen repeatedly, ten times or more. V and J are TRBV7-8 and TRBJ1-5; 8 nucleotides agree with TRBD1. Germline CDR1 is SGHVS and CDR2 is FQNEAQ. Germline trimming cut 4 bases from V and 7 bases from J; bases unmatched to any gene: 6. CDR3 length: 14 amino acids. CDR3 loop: CASSSGTGGQPQHF. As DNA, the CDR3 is TGTGCCAGCAGCTCCGGGACAGGTGGGCAGCCCCAGCATTTT.

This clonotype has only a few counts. The CDR3 DNA reads TGTGCCACCCGGTTCCCCTCCTACGAGCAGTACTTC. Amino acids: CATRFPSYEQYF. The chain recombines TRBV6-2 or TRBV6-3 with TRBJ2-7, with D hard to call. There are 12 residues in the CDR3. V gave up 10 bases and J gave up 0 bases, with 10 bases separating them. The germline V gene has CDR1 MNHEY and CDR2 SVGEGT.

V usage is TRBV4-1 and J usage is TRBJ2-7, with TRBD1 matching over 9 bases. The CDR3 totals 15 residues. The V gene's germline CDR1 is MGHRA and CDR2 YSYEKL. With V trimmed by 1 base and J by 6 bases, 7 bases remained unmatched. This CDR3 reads CASSQGGTGNPEQYF. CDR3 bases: TGCGCCAGCAGCCAAGGCGGGACAGGGAATCCCGAGCAGTACTTC.

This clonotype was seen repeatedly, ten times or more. The chain's CDR3 is CASSLELHYEQYV. As DNA, the CDR3 is TGTGCCAGCAGCTTAGAATTGCACTACGAGCAGTACGTC. The chain couples TRBV7-9 to TRBJ2-7; no firm D call. V was shortened by 1 base and J by 3 bases, with 7 bases between the two germline ends. CDR3 length: 13 residues. Germline V CDR1 and CDR2: SEHNR, FQNEAQ (reference sequence).

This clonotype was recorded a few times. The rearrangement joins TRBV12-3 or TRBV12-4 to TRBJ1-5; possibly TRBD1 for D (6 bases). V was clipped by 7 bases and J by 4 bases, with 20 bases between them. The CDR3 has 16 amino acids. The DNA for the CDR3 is TGTGCCAGCAATGACAGGATGGACCGGCCAAATCAGCCCCAGCATTTT. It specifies CASNDRMDRPNQPQHF.

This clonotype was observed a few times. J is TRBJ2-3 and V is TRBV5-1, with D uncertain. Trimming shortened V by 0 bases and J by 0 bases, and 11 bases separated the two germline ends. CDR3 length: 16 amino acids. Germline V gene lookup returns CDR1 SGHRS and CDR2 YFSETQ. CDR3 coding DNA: TGCGCCAGCAGCTTGGGACATGAGGTTAGCACAGATACGCAGTATTTT. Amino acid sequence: CASSLGHEVSTDTQYF.

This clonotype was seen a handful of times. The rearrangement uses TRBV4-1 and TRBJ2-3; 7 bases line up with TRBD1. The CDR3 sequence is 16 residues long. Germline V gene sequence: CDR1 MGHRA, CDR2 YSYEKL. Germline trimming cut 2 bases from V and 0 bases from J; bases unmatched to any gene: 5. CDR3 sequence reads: CASSQTRTGSTDTQYF. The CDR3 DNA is TGCGCCAGCAGCCAAACCCGGACAGGAAGCACAGATACGCAGTATTTT.

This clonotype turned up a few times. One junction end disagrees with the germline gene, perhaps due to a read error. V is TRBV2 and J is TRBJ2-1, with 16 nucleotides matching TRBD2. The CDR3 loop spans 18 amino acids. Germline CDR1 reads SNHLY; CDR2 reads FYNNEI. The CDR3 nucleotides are TGTGCCAGCAGCTTGGGACTAGCGGGGGGGCCGTCCTACACTGAGCAGTTCTTC. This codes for CASSLGLAGGPSYTEQFF.

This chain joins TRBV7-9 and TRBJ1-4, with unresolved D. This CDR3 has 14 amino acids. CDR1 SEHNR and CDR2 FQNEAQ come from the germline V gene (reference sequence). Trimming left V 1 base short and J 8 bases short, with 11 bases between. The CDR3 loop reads CASSLGTRGEKLFF. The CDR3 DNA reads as TGTGCCAGCAGCTTAGGGACCAGAGGCGAAAAACTGTTTTTT. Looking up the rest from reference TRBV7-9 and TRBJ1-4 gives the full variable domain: DTGVSQNPRHKITKRGQNVTFRCDPISEHNRLYWYRQTLGQGPEFLTYFQNEAQLEKSRLLSDRFSAERPKGSFSTLEIQRTEQGDSAMYLCASSLGTRGEKLFFGSGTQLSVL.

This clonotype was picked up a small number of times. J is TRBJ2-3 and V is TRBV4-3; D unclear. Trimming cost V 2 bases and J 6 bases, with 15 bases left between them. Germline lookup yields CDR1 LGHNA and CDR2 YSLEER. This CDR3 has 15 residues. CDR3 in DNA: TGCGCCAGCAGCCAATATCGGGCACCGCGGGATACGCAGTATTTT. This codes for CASSQYRAPRDTQYF.

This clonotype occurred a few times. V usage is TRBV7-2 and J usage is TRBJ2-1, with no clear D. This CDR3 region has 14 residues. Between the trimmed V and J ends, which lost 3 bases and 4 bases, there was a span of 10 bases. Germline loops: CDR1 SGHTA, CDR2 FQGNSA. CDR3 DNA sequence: TGTGCCAGCAGCTTTGCCGGGCCTTACAATGAGCAGTTCTTC. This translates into CASSFAGPYNEQFF.

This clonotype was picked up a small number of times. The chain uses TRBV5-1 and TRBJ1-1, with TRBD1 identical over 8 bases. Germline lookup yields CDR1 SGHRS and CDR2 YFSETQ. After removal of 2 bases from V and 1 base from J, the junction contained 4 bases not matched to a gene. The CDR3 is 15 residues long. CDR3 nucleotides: TGCGCCAGCAGCTTCTGGACAGGGACGAACACTGAAGCTTTCTTT. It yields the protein CASSFWTGTNTEAFF.

For the CDR3, the DNA is TGCAGTGCCGCGGGACAGTCCACAGATACGCAGTATTTT. The encoded protein is CSAAGQSTDTQYF. The chain combines TRBV20-1 with TRBJ2-3; D may be TRBD1 (7 bases). CDR3 length: 13 amino acids. Germline V lookup: CDR1 DFQATT, CDR2 SNEGSKA (reference sequence). V was cut by 6 bases and J by 2 bases, with 12 bases left in between.

CDR3 region: CASSIGQGGSYEQYF. The CDR3 DNA is TGCGCCAGCAGCATCGGACAGGGTGGATCCTACGAGCAGTACTTC. The chain employs TRBV5-1 and TRBJ2-7; 8 positions match TRBD1. Germline trimming cut 4 bases from V and 1 base from J; bases unmatched to any gene: 7. The V gene's germline CDR1 is SGHRS and CDR2 YFSETQ. The CDR3 consists of 15 residues.

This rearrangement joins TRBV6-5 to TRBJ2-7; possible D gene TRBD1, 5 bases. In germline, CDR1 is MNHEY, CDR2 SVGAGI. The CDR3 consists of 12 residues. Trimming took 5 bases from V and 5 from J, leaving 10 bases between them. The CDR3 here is CASSQDKHEQYF. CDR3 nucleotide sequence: TGTGCCAGCAGTCAGGACAAACACGAGCAGTACTTC.

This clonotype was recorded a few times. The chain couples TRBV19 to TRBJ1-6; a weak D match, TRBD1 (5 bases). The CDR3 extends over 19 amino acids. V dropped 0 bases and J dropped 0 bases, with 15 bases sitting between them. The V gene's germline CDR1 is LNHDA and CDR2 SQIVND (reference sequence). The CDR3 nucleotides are TGTGCCAGTAGTATAGATCCGCGGGACTACAGCTCCTATAATTCACCCCTCCACTTT. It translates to CASSIDPRDYSSYNSPLHF.

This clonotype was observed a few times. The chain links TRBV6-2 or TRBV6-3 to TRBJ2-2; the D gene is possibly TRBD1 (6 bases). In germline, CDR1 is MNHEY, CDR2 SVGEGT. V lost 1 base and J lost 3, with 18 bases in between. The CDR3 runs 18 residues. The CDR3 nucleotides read TGTGCCAGCAGTTACTTAGGAGTTGGGGGCCTCCACACCGGGGAGCTGTTTTTT. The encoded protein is CASSYLGVGGLHTGELFF.

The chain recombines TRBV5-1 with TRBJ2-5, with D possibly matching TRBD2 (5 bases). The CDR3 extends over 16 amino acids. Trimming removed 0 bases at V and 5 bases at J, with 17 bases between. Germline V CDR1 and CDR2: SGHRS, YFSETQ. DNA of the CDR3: TGCGCCAGCAGCTTGGAGGCGGGTGGGCCAGGCGAGACCCAGTACTTC. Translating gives CASSLEAGGPGETQYF.

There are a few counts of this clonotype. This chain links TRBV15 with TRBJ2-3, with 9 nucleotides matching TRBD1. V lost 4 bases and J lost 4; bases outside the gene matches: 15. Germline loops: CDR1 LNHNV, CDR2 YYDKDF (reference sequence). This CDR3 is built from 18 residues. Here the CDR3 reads CATSKRTGEVTIADTQYF. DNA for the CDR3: TGTGCCACCAGCAAACGGACAGGGGAAGTAACTATCGCAGATACGCAGTATTTT.

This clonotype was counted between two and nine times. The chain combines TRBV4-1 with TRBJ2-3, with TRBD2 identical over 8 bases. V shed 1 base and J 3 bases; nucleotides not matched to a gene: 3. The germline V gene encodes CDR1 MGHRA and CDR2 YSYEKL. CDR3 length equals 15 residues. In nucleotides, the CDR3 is TGCGCCAGCAGCCAAGTGCGACTAGCGACAGATACGCAGTATTTT. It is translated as CASSQVRLATDTQYF.

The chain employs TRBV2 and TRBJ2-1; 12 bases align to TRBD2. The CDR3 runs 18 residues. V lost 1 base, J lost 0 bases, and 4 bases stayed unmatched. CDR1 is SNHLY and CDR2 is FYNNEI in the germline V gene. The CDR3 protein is CASSEGTSGMSSYNEQFF. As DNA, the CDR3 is TGTGCCAGCAGTGAAGGGACTAGCGGGATGAGCTCCTACAATGAGCAGTTCTTC.

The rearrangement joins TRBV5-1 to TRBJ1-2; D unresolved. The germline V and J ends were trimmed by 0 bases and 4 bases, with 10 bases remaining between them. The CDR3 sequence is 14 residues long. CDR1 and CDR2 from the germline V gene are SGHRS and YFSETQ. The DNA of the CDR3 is TGCGCCAGCAGCTTGGCTACCCAAGGCTATGGCTACACCTTC. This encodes CASSLATQGYGYTF.